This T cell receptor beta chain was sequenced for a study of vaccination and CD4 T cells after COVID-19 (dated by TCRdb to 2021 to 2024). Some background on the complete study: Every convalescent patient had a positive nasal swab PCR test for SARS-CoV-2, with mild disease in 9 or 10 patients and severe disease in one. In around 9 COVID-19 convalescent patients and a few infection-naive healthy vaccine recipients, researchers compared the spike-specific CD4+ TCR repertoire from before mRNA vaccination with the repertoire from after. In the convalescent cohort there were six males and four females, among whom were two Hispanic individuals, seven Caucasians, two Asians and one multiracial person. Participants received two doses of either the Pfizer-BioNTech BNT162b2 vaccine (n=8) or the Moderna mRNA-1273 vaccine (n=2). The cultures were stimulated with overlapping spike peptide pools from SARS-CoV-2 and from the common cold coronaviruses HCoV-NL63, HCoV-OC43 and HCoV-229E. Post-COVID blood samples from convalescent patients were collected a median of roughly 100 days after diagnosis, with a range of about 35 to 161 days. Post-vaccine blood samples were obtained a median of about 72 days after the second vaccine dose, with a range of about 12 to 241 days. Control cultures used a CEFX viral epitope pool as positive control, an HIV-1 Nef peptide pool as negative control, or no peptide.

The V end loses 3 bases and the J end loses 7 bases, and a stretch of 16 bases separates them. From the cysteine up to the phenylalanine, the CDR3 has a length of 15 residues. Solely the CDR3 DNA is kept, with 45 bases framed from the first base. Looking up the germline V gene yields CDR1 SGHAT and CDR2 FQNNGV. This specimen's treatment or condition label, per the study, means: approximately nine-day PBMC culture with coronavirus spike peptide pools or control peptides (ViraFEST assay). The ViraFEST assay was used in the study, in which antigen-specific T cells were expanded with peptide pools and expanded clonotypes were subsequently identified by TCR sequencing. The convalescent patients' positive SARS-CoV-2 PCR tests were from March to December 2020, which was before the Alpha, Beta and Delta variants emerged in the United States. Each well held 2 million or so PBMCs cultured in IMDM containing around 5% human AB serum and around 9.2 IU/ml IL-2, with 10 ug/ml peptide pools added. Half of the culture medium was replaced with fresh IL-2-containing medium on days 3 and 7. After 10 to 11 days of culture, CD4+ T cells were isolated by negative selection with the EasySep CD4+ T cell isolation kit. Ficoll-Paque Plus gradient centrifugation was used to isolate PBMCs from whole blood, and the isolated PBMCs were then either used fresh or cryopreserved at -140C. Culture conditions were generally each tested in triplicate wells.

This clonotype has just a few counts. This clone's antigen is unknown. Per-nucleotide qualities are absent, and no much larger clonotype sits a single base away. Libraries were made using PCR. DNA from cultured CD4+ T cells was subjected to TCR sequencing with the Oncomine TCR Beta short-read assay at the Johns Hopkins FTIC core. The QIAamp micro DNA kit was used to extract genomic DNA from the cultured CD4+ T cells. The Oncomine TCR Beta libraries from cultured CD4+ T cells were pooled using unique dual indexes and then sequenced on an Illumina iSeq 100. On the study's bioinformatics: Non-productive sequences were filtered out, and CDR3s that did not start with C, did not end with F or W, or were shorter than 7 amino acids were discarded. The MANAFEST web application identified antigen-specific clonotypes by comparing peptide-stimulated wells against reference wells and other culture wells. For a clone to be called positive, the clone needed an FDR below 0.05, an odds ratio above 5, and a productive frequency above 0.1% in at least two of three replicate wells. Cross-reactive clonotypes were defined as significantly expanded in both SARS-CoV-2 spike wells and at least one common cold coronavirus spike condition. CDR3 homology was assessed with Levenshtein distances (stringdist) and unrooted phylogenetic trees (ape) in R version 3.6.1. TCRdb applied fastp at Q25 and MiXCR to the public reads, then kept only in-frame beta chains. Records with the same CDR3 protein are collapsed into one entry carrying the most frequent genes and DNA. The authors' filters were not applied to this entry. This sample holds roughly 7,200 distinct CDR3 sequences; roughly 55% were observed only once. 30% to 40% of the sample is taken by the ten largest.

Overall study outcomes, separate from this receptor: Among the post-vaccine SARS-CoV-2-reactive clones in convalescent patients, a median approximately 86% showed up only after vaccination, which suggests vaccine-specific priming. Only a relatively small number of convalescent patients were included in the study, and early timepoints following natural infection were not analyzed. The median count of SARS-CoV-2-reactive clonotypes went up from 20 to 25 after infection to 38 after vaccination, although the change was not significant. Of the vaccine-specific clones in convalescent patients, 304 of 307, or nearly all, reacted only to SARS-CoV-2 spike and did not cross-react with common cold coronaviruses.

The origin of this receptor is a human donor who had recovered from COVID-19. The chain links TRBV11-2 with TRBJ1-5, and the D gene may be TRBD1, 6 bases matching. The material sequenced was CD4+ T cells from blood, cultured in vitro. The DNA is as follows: TGTGCCAGCAGCTTGTGGAACAGGGTGAGGCAGCCCCAGCATTTT. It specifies CASSLWNRVRQPQHF.